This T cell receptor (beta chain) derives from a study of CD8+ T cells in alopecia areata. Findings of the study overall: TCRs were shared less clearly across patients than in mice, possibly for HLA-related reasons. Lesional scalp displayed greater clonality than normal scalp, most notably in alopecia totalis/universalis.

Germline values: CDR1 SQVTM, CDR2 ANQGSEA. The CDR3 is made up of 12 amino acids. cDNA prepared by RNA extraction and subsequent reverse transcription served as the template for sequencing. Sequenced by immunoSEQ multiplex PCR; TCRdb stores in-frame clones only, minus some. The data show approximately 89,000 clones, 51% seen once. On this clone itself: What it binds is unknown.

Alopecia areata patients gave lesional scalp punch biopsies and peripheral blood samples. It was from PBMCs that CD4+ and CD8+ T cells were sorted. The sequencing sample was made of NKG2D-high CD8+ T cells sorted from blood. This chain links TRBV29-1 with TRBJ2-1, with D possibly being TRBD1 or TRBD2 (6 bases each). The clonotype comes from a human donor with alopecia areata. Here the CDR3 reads CRAGYREDEQFF. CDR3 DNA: TGCAGGGCCGGATACAGGGAGGATGAGCAGTTCTTC.